This T cell receptor beta chain was sequenced for a study of shared clonotypes between healthy human individuals. The CDR3 covers 15 residues. Trimming removed 3 bases at V and 1 base at J, with 9 bases between. CDR1 is LNHDA and CDR2 is SQIVND in the germline V gene (reference sequence). Produced via immunoSEQ multiplex PCR; TCRdb's table is partial and in-frame only. The table has about 680,000 clones, approximately 73% seen once. The chain joins TRBV19 to TRBJ2-2; D ambiguous. Sequencing used memory CD4+ T cells sorted from blood. Documented subset: CD45RA-negative fraction. This TCR came from a woman aged 25 to 45 in good health. CDR3 amino acids: CASSILAENTGELFF. The CDR3 nucleotides are TGTGCCAGTAGTATTCTGGCGGAGAACACCGGGGAGCTGTTTTTT.